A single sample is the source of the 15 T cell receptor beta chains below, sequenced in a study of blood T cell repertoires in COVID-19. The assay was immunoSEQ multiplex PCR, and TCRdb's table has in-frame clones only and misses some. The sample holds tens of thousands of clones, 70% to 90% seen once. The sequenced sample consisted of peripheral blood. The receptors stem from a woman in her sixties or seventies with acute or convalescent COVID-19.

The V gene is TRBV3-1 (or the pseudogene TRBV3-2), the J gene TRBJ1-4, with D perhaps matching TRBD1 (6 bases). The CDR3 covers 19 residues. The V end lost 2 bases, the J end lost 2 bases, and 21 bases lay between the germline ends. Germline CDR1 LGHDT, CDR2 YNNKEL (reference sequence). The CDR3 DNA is TGTGCCAGCAGCCAACGGTTTCTGGCAGGGGTATTGACTAATGAAAAACTGTTTTTT. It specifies CASSQRFLAGVLTNEKLFF.

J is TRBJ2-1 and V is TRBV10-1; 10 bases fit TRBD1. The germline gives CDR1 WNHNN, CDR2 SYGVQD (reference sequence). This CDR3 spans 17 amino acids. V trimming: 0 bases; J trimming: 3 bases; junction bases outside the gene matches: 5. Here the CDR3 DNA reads TGCGCCAGCAGTGAGTCCGTGACAGGGGGCCTCTACAATGAGCAGTTCTTC. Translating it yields CASSESVTGGLYNEQFF.

CDR3 DNA: TGTGCCAGCAGCGTAGGAGGTCCTACTTCCTACAATGAGCAGTTCTTC. It encodes CASSVGGPTSYNEQFF. The chain uses TRBV9 and TRBJ2-1, with D hard to call. The CDR3 consists of 16 residues. Trimming cost V 0 bases and J 1 base, with 11 bases left between them. The germline CDR1 and CDR2 sequences are SGDLS and YYNGEE.

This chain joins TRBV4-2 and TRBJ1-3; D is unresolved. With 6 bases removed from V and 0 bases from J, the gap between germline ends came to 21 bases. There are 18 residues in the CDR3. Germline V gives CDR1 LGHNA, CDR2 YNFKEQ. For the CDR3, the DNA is TGTGCCAGCAGTCGCTCAGGAGGTAACTTGGGCTCTGGAAACACCATATATTTT. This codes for CASSRSGGNLGSGNTIYF.

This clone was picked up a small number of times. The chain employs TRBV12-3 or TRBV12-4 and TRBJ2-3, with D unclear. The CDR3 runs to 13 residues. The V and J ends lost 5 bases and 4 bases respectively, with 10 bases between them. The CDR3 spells CASSPDTADTQYF. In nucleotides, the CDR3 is TGTGCCAGCAGTCCCGACACTGCAGATACGCAGTATTTT.

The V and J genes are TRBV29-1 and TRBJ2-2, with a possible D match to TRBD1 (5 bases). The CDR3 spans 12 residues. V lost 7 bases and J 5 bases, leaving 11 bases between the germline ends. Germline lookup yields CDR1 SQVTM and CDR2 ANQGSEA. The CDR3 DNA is TGCAGCGCTGCCCAGGGTACCGGGGAGCTGTTTTTT. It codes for CSAAQGTGELFF.

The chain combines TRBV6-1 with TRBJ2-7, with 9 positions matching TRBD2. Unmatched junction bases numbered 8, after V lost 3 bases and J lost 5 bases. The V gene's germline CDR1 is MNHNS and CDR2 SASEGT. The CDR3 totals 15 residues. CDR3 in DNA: TGTGCCAGCAGTGACATAGGACTAGCGCTTGACGAGCAGTACTTC. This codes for CASSDIGLALDEQYF.

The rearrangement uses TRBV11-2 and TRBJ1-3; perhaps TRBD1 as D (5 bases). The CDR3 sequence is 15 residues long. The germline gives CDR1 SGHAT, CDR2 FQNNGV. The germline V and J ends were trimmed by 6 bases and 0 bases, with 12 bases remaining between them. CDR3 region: CASRSQDYSGNTIYF. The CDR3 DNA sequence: TGTGCCAGCAGGTCACAGGATTACTCTGGAAACACCATATATTTT.

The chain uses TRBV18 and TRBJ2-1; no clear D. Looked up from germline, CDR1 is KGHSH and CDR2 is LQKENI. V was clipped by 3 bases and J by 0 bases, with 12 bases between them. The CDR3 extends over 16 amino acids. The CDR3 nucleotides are TGTGCCAGCTCACCCTTTGAGGCGAGCTCCTACAATGAGCAGTTCTTC. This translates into CASSPFEASSYNEQFF.

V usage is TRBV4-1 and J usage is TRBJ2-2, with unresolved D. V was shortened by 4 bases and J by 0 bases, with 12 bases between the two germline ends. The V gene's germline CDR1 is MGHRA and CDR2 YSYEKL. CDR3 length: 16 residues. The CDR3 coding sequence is TGCGCCAGCAGCCTAGATGGGCGTACGAACACCGGGGAGCTGTTTTTT. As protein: CASSLDGRTNTGELFF.

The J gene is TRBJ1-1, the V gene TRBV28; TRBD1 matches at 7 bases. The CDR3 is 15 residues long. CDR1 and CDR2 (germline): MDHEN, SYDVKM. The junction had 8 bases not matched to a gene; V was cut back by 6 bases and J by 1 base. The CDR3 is CASSRRTGRNTEAFF. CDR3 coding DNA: TGTGCCAGCAGCCGTAGGACAGGTCGGAACACTGAAGCTTTCTTT.

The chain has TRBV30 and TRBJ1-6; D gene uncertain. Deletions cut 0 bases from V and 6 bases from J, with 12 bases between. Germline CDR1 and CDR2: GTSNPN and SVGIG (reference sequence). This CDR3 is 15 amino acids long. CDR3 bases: TGTGCCTGGAGTGTCGGGGTTTGGGCTAATTCACCCCTCCACTTT. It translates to CAWSVGVWANSPLHF.

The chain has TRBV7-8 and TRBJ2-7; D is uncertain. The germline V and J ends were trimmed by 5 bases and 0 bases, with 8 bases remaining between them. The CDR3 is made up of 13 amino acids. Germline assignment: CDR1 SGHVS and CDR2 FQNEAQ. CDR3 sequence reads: CASSPRGSYEQYF. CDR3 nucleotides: TGTGCCAGCAGCCCGCGTGGCTCCTACGAGCAGTACTTC.

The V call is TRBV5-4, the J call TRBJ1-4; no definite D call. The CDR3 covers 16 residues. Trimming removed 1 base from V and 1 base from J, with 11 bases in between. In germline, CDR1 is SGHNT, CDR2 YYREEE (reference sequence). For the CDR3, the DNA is TGTGCCAGCAGCTTGTCGCCAGGCCGAACTAATGAAAAACTGTTTTTT. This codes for CASSLSPGRTNEKLFF.

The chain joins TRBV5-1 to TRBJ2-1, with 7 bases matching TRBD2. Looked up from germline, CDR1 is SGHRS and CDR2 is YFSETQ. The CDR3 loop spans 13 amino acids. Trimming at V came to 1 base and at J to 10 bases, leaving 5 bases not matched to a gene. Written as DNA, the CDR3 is TGCGCCAGCAGCTTGACGGCTAGCGGAGAGCAGTTCTTC. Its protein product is CASSLTASGEQFF.